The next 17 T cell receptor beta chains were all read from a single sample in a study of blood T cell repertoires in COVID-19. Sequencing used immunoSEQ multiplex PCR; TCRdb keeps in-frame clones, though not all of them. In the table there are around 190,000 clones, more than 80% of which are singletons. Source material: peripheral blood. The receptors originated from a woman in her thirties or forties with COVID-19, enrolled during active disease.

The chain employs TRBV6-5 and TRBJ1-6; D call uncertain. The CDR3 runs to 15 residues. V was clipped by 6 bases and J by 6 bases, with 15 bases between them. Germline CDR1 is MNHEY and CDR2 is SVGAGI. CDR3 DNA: TGTGCCAGCAGCTCAGACACCCGTCTTAATTCACCCCTCCACTTT. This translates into CASSSDTRLNSPLHF.

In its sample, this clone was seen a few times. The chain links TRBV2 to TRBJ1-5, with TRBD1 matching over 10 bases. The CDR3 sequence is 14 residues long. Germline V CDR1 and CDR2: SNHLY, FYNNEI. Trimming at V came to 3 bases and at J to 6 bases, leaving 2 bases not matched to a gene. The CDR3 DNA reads TGTGCCAGCAGTGACAGGACAGGGGGTCAGCCCCAGCATTTT. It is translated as CASSDRTGGQPQHF.

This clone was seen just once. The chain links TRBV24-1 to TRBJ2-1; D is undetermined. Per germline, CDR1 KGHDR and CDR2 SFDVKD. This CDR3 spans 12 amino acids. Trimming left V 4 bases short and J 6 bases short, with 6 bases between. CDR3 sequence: CATSDPFNEQFF. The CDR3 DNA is TGTGCCACCAGTGACCCCTTCAATGAGCAGTTCTTC.

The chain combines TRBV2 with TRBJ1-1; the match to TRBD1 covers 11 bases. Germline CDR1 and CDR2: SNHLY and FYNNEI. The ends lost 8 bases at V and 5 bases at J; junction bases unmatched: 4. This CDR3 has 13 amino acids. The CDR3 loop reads CASRTGGMTEAFF. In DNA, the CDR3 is TGTGCCAGCCGGACAGGGGGCATGACTGAAGCTTTCTTT. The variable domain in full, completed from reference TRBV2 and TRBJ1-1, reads EPEVTQTPSHQVTQMGQEVILRCVPISNHLYFYWYRQILGQKVEFLVSFYNNEISEKSEIFDDQFSVERPDGSNFTLKIRSTKLEDSAMYFCASRTGGMTEAFFGQGTRLTVV.

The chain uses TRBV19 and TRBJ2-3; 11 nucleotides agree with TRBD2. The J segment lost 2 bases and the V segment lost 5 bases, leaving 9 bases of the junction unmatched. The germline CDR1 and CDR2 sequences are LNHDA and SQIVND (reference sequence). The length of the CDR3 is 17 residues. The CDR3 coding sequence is TGTGCCAGTAGTCCCCAACTAGCGGGGGTCTCCACAGATACGCAGTATTTT. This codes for CASSPQLAGVSTDTQYF.

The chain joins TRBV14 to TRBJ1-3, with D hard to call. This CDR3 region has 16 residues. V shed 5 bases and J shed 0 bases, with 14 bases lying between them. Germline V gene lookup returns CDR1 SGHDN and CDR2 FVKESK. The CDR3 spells CASSNNLLRSGNTIYF. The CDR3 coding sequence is TGTGCCAGCAGCAATAATCTACTACGCTCTGGAAACACCATATATTTT. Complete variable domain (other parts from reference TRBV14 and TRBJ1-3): EAGVTQFPSHSVIEKGQTVTLRCDPISGHDNLYWYRRVMGKEIKFLLHFVKESKQDESGMPNNRFLAERTGGTYSTLKVQPAELEDSGVYFCASSNNLLRSGNTIYFGEGSWLTVV.

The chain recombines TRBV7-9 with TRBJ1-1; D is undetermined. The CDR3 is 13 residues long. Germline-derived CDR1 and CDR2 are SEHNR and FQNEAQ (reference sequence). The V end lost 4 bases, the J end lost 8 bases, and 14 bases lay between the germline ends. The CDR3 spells CASSSQITTEAFF. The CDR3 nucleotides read TGTGCCAGCAGCTCCCAGATCACTACCGAAGCTTTCTTT.

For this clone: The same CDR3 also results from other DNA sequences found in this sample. The CDR3 sequence: CASSASTDTQYF. CDR3 sequence (DNA): TGTGCCAGCAGCGCAAGCACAGATACGCAGTATTTT. The rearrangement uses TRBV9 and TRBJ2-3; no firm D call. In germline, CDR1 is SGDLS, CDR2 YYNGEE. This CDR3 has 12 amino acids. Trimming removed 3 bases from V and 0 bases from J, with 2 bases in between.

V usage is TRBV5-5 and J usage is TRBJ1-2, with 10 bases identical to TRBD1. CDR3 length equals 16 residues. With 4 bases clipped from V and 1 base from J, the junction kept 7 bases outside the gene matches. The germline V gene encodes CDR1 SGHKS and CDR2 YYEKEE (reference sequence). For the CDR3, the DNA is TGTGCCAGCAGCGAGACCGGGACAGGGGTTAACTATGGCTACACCTTC. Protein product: CASSETGTGVNYGYTF.

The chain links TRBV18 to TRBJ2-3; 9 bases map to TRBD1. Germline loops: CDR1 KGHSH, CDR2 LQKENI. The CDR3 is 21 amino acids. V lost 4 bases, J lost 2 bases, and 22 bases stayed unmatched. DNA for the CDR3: TGTGCCAGCTCACTAATAATGACAGGGGGTGCTGCCCCTACTTCCACAGATACGCAGTATTTT. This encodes CASSLIMTGGAAPTSTDTQYF.

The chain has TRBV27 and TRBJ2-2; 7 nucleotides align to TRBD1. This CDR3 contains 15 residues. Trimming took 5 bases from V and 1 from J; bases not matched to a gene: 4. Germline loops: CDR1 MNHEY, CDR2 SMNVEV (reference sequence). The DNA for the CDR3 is TGTGCCAGCAGTCGAGACAGGGTGAACACCGGGGAGCTGTTTTTT. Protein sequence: CASSRDRVNTGELFF.

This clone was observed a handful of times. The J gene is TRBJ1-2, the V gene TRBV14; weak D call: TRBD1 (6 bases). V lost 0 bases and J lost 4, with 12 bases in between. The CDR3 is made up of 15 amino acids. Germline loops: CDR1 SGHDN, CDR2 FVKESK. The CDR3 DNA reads TGTGCCAGCAGCCAAGATATGCCAGGGGCCTATGGCTACACCTTC. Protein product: CASSQDMPGAYGYTF.

The CDR3 DNA sequence: TGTGCCACCACCGGGGAGGGGGGGTCTTGGAACACTGAAGCTTTCTTT. It is translated as CATTGEGGSWNTEAFF. The gene calls are TRBV28 and TRBJ1-1, with D tentatively TRBD1 (6 bases). Germline CDR1 is MDHEN and CDR2 is SYDVKM. The CDR3 runs to 16 residues. V lost 10 bases, J lost 1 base, and 22 bases lay in between.

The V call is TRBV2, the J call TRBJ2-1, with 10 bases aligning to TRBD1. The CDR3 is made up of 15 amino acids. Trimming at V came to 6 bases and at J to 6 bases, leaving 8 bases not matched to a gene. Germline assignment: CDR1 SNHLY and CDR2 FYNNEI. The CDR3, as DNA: TGTGCCAGCAGGATGACAGGGGGCGTCGGCAATGAGCAGTTCTTC. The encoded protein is CASRMTGGVGNEQFF.

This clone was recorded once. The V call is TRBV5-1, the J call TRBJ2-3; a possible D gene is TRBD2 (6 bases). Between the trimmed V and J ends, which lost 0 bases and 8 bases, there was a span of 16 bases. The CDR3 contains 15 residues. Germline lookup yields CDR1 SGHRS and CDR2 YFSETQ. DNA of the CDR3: TGCGCCAGCAGCTTGGCGGAGGGAGGAGCGGGTACGCAGTATTTT. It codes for CASSLAEGGAGTQYF.

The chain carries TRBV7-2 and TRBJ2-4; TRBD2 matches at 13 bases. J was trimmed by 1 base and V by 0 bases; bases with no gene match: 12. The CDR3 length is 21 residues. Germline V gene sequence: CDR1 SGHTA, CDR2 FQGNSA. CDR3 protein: CASSLAFYPTTSGRAKNIQYF. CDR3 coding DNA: TGTGCCAGCAGCTTAGCGTTTTACCCGACGACTAGCGGGAGGGCCAAAAACATTCAGTACTTC.

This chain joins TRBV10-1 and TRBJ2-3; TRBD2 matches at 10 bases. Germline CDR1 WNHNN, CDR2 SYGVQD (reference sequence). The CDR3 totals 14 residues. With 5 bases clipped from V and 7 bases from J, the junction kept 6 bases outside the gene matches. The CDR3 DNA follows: TGCGCCAGCAGTCTAGCGGGGGAAGCGAATACGCAGTATTTT. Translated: CASSLAGEANTQYF.